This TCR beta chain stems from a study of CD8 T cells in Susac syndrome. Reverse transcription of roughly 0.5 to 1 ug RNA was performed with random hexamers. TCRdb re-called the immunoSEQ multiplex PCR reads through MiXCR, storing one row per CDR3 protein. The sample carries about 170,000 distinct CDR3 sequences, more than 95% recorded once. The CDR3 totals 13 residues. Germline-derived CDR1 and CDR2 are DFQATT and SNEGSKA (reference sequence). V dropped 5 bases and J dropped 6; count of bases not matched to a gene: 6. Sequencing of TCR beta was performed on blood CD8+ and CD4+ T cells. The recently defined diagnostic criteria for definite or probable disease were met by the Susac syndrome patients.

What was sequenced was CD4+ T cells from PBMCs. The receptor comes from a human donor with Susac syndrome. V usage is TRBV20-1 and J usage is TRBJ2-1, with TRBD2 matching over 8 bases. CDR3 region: CSAVAGRGNEQFF. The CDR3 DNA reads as TGCAGTGCTGTAGCCGGGAGGGGCAATGAGCAGTTCTTC.